These 20 T cell receptor beta chains were all obtained from the same sample, sequenced in a study of Graves' ophthalmopathy and Graves' hyperthyroidism. Amplification of TCR beta CDR3 regions used RNA transcripts. HTBI primers were employed in first-round RT-PCR, then a second-round multiplex PCR followed. MiXCR was run by TCRdb on the multiplex PCR reads, yielding one entry per CDR3 protein. The sample includes 300,000 to 450,000 distinct CDR3 sequences, approximately 17% seen only once; the top ten take approximately 2.4%. Material for sequencing was peripheral blood. These TCRs come from an adult woman with stable Graves' hyperthyroidism.

This chain joins TRBV5-6 and TRBJ2-7; D may match TRBD1 or TRBD2 (5 bases each). Germline CDR1 is SGHDT and CDR2 is YYEEEE. V lost 1 base and J lost 6, with 26 bases in between. The CDR3 consists of 18 residues. The CDR3 here is CASSLSGARSNRLFEQYF. The CDR3 DNA follows: TGTGCCAGCAGCTTGTCCGGGGCAAGGTCTAACCGACTCTTCGAGCAGTACTTC.

This clonotype was seen only a few times. The rearrangement links TRBV4-1 to TRBJ2-7, with a weak D call TRBD2 (6 bases). V lost 4 bases and J lost 3, with 16 bases in between. The CDR3 spans 15 residues. The germline V gene encodes CDR1 MGHRA and CDR2 YSYEKL. The CDR3 coding sequence is TGCGCCAGCAGCCCGCGACTAGTCTGGGGCTACGAGCAGTACTTC. It is translated as CASSPRLVWGYEQYF.

In its sample, this clonotype was seen many times. This chain links TRBV2 with TRBJ2-7; 11 bases match TRBD1. There are 15 residues in the CDR3. Losses at the gene ends were 5 bases for V and 4 bases for J; bases not matched to a gene: 7. Germline V gene data show CDR1 as SNHLY and CDR2 as FYNNEI. CDR3 residues: CASSKPGQGVYEQYF. Written as DNA, the CDR3 is TGTGCCAGCAGTAAACCGGGACAGGGGGTATACGAGCAGTACTTC.

The chain uses TRBV6-2 or TRBV6-3 and TRBJ2-7; 12 bases are a match to TRBD2. The V gene end was trimmed by 6 bases and the J gene end by 7 bases; junction bases not matched to a gene: 7. The germline V gene has CDR1 MNHEY and CDR2 SVGEGT. The CDR3 is 14 residues long. The CDR3 spells CASSVLAGGSEQYF. The CDR3 DNA reads TGTGCCAGCAGCGTACTAGCGGGAGGAAGTGAGCAGTACTTC.

This clonotype has at least ten counts. The chain uses TRBV19 and TRBJ1-5, with D perhaps matching TRBD1 (5 bases). CDR1 and CDR2 (germline): LNHDA, SQIVND (reference sequence). The length of the CDR3 is 15 residues. Trimming took off 7 bases at V and 7 bases at J, with 20 bases between the two ends. DNA of the CDR3: TGTGCCAGTACCCTATACGGGGACGGAGGGCAGCCCCAGCATTTT. Its protein is CASTLYGDGGQPQHF.

Points on this clonotype: This may stem from a read error, because a much larger clone lies one nucleotide away. This chain joins TRBV4-1 and TRBJ2-7, with a tentative D call TRBD2 (5 bases). Per germline, CDR1 MGHRA and CDR2 YSYEKL. This CDR3 contains 16 residues. V shed 2 bases and J shed 2 bases, with 16 bases lying between them. In DNA, the CDR3 is TGCGCCAGCAGCCAACTCTCGGGGAGTGGTACCTACGAGCAGTACTTC. This encodes CASSQLSGSGTYEQYF.

This clonotype showed up many times. V is TRBV2 and J is TRBJ1-2, with 7 bases matching TRBD1. V gave up 11 bases and J gave up 6 bases; unmatched junction bases: 9. Germline V gene sequence: CDR1 SNHLY, CDR2 FYNNEI. This CDR3 region has 12 residues. CDR3 loop: CAGGTDLHGYTF. DNA for the CDR3: TGTGCCGGCGGGACAGACCTTCATGGCTACACCTTC.

This clonotype was seen repeatedly, ten times or more. This chain joins TRBV28 and TRBJ1-2; TRBD1 aligns across 8 bases. This CDR3 comprises 15 residues. CDR1 and CDR2 (germline): MDHEN, SYDVKM. The ends lost 4 bases at V and 1 base at J; junction bases unmatched: 5. The CDR3 coding sequence is TGTGCCAGCAGTTCTGGACAGGGCCGTAACTATGGCTACACCTTC. It specifies CASSSGQGRNYGYTF.

This clonotype was observed at least ten times. V is TRBV10-2 and J is TRBJ2-5, with 14 positions matching TRBD2. Germline-derived CDR1 and CDR2 are WSHSY and SAAADI. The J segment lost 4 bases and the V segment lost 3 bases, leaving 10 bases of the junction unmatched. The CDR3 totals 18 residues. This CDR3 is CASSDTLRLAGGPETQYF. The CDR3 DNA reads TGCGCCAGCAGTGACACCTTAAGACTAGCGGGAGGGCCAGAGACCCAGTACTTC.

This clonotype was detected many times. This chain connects TRBV6-1 to TRBJ1-2, with unresolved D. The ends were cut back, 10 bases at V and 2 bases at J, with 14 bases in the middle. Germline V gives CDR1 MNHNS, CDR2 SASEGT. CDR3 size: 13 residues. The chain's CDR3 is CATSGGPNYGYTF. CDR3 nucleotide sequence: TGTGCCACTAGCGGCGGCCCCAACTATGGCTACACCTTC.

About this clonotype: The junction differs from germline at one of its ends, possibly a read error. The chain joins TRBV7-3 to TRBJ2-5, with D possibly being TRBD2 (6 bases). Germline V gene sequence: CDR1 SGHTA, CDR2 FQGTGA. This CDR3 is 16 amino acids long. CDR3: CASRLTTAGILETQYF. Here the CDR3 DNA reads TGTGCCAGCAGGTTAACGACCGCGGGGATTCTAGAGACCCAGTACTTC.

This clonotype has ten or more counts. The chain has TRBV4-1 and TRBJ2-5; TRBD2 might be the D (5 bases). The CDR3 is 16 residues long. V was trimmed by 2 bases and J by 1 base, leaving 14 bases between them. CDR1 MGHRA and CDR2 YSYEKL come from the germline V gene. This CDR3 is CASSQTRDFPQETQYF. The CDR3 coding sequence is TGCGCCAGCAGCCAAACTCGGGATTTCCCCCAAGAGACCCAGTACTTC.

This clonotype showed up many times. The chain has TRBV12-3 or TRBV12-4 and TRBJ2-7, with D unclear. The length of the CDR3 is 13 residues. V gave up 2 bases and J gave up 5 bases, with 10 bases separating them. The CDR3 spells CASSLTTAHEQYF. CDR3 nucleotide sequence: TGTGCCAGCAGTTTAACCACAGCTCACGAGCAGTACTTC.

Concerning this clonotype itself: A much larger clonotype is one base distant, so this may be a read error. The chain employs TRBV12-3 or TRBV12-4 and TRBJ1-3; tentatively, D is TRBD1 (5 bases). This CDR3 is built from 14 residues. CDR3 DNA sequence: TGTGCCAGCAATGACAGAAGCTCTGGATACACCATATATTTT. Residues: CASNDRSSGYTIYF.

This clonotype was found many times. The rearrangement links TRBV28 to TRBJ1-1; 8 positions match TRBD1. Germline V gives CDR1 MDHEN, CDR2 SYDVKM. CDR3 size: 14 residues. V gave up 0 bases and J gave up 8 bases; unmatched junction bases: 5. CDR3 residues: CASSLWDRELEAFF. CDR3 bases: TGTGCCAGCAGTTTATGGGACAGGGAATTAGAAGCTTTCTTT.

Ten or more counts support this clonotype. The V gene is TRBV27, the J gene TRBJ2-2; no firm D call. The CDR3 is made up of 14 amino acids. V dropped 3 bases and J dropped 6 bases, with 11 bases sitting between them. CDR1 and CDR2 from the germline V gene are MNHEY and SMNVEV (reference sequence). The CDR3 reads CASSFVKLSGELFF. The CDR3, as DNA: TGTGCCAGCAGTTTCGTCAAGTTATCCGGGGAGCTGTTTTTT.

This clonotype was detected ten times or more. The CDR3 bases are TGTGCCAGCAGTTCAGCGGGGGCGAGGTTGGGCTACACCTTC. Translation: CASSSAGARLGYTF. The J gene is TRBJ1-2, the V gene TRBV28; possible D gene TRBD1, 6 bases. Between the trimmed V and J ends, which lost 4 bases and 8 bases, there was a span of 17 bases. Germline-derived CDR1 and CDR2 are MDHEN and SYDVKM. CDR3 length: 14 amino acids.

This clonotype was seen at least ten times. This chain uses TRBV20-1 with TRBJ2-2; D remains ambiguous. V was trimmed by 3 bases and J by 2 bases, leaving 7 bases between them. This CDR3 spans 13 amino acids. Germline lookup yields CDR1 DFQATT and CDR2 SNEGSKA (reference sequence). The CDR3 bases are TGCAGTGCTAGCGATGAAAACACCGGGGAGCTGTTTTTT. The encoded protein is CSASDENTGELFF.

The V and J genes are TRBV11-2 and TRBJ2-2; 7 nucleotides agree with TRBD2. This CDR3 spans 19 amino acids. V lost 0 bases, J lost 0 bases, and 10 bases stayed unmatched. Germline V gene data show CDR1 as SGHAT and CDR2 as FQNNGV. As DNA, the CDR3 is TGTGCCAGCAGCTTAGACTTTATGGGGCTAGCGGCGAACACCGGGGAGCTGTTTTTT. Amino acids: CASSLDFMGLAANTGELFF.

This clonotype was counted at least ten times. J is TRBJ2-3 and V is TRBV9, with a possible D match to TRBD1 (5 bases). The germline V and J ends were trimmed by 0 bases and 4 bases, with 15 bases remaining between them. CDR1 and CDR2 from the germline V gene are SGDLS and YYNGEE. This CDR3 comprises 16 residues. CDR3 region: CASSVEGHSRPDTQYF. CDR3 sequence (DNA): TGTGCCAGCAGCGTAGAGGGGCACTCGCGTCCAGATACGCAGTATTTT.